A selection of T cell receptor beta chains follows, all from one sample in a study of CD8 T cells in ankylosing spondylitis. Each CDR3 protein gets one entry after TCRdb re-called the 5' RACE reads with MiXCR. The table shows roughly 150,000 distinct CDR3 sequences, with about a third occurring only once. Specimen: synovial fluid, either unsorted or a sorted T cell fraction (not recorded which). The receptors originated from a male donor with ankylosing spondylitis. Each CDR3 is given with its conserved first and last residue.

v_call	j_call	cdr3_aa
TRBV2	TRBJ2-2	CASRGLPMTAGELFF
TRBV7-3	TRBJ2-1	CASSLSSGNEQFF
TRBV5-1	TRBJ2-7	CASSLAGQGSSYEQYF
TRBV20-1	TRBJ2-1	CSASILAGDNEQFF
TRBV15	TRBJ1-5	CATSRASSNQPQHF
TRBV7-8	TRBJ1-5	CASSYSGVPQHF
TRBV6-1	TRBJ2-1	CASSEEVRQEQFF
TRBV28	TRBJ2-3	CASSLNTGMGTDTQYF
TRBV11-3	TRBJ2-7	CASSPQEGGLYF
TRBV7-2	TRBJ1-2	CASSLAGQPYSYTF
TRBV27	TRBJ1-2	CASSLRGGHGYTF
TRBV7-9	TRBJ2-7	CASSPRPRAGTYEQYF
TRBV19	TRBJ1-2	CASSIRQNYGYTF
TRBV5-1	TRBJ2-5	CASSVFLGETQYF
TRBV10-2	TRBJ1-1	CASRGQGDTMKNTEAFF
TRBV5-6	TRBJ2-1	CASNIPGTVSYNEQFF
TRBV20-1	TRBJ1-4	CSARDRTGLNEKLFF
TRBV20-1	TRBJ2-7	CSASQGSGTYEQYF
TRBV2	TRBJ2-2	CASVGTSGSPGELFF
TRBV12-2	TRBJ2-7	CASRLNSRRPYEQYF
TRBV15	TRBJ2-3	CATSSQLTGSTQYF
TRBV6-1	TRBJ2-2	CASSAQGVGTGELFF
TRBV25-1	TRBJ1-5	CASRSQGDNQPQHF
TRBV20-1	TRBJ2-1	CSARDASASYNEQFF
TRBV12-3/TRBV12-4	TRBJ2-2	CAIRGGPLGTGELFF
TRBV5-6	TRBJ1-1	CASSLTGTDTEAFF
TRBV18	TRBJ1-1	CASSPGWGVEAFF
TRBV2	TRBJ1-6	CASSATGDASPLHF
TRBV6-5	TRBJ1-5	CASSYSRQGVGFNQPQHF
TRBV6-2/TRBV6-3	TRBJ2-1	CASSGVAGIEQFF
TRBV15	TRBJ2-1	CATSRDSGGPNEQFF
TRBV7-2	TRBJ1-5	CASSPYGNQPQHF
TRBV7-2	TRBJ2-4	CASSFRQGKNIQYF
TRBV6-5	TRBJ2-6	CASSSPKDSTGANVLTF
TRBV10-3	TRBJ2-7	CAISTGTLSYEQYF
TRBV5-6	TRBJ2-2	CASSFPTSGASNTGELFF
TRBV10-2	TRBJ1-6	CASRGGTYNSPLHF
TRBV18	TRBJ2-1	CASSPPNQVNNEQFF
TRBV27	TRBJ2-2	CASQRGGETGELFF
TRBV29-1	TRBJ1-1	CSVWGSGAVNTEAFF
TRBV6-5	TRBJ2-1	CASSFKTGENEQFF
TRBV4-1	TRBJ1-5	CASSRKGPAEDGRNQPQHF
TRBV19	TRBJ1-4	CASSPGGAGANEKLFF
TRBV7-8	TRBJ2-1	CASSLKGLAGNEQFF
TRBV24-1	TRBJ2-3	CATSVAGRTDTQYF
TRBV20-1	TRBJ1-6	CSARAGRDREASPLHF
TRBV4-2	TRBJ2-1	CASSQTWTGVDEQFF
TRBV5-1	TRBJ2-1	CASSPISTGDQQFF
TRBV7-3	TRBJ2-1	CASSPEGGNEQFF
TRBV4-1	TRBJ2-1	CASSQGEAGFYSEQFF